Listed here are 21 T cell receptor beta chains from one sample, sequenced in a study of regulatory T cells in long-lasting Graves disease. Researchers made TCR beta libraries by using iRepertoire HTBI primers and running Arm-PCR on CDR3 regions. TCRdb re-analysed the multiplex PCR reads in MiXCR, keeping a single row per CDR3 protein. This table has 530,000 or so distinct CDR3 sequences, roughly a sixth appearing once. Time point noted: newly diagnosed GD, antithyroid drugs for less than 3 months. The TCR library was made from RNA that had been extracted from PBMCs in TRIzol. The sample was also linked to a second study, of T cells in Graves' hyperthyroidism and ophthalmopathy.

The specimen comprised peripheral blood mononuclear cells (PBMCs), sampled at new diagnosis, from a patient treated with antithyroid drugs. Source of these receptors: a man aged 18 to 29 with Graves disease.

The sample holds a few counts of this clonotype. The CDR3 DNA follows: TGTGCCAGCAGCGTATCTGAGGGGGGATGGGAGACCCAGTACTTC. The encoded protein is CASSVSEGGWETQYF. The chain uses TRBV9 and TRBJ2-5; either TRBD1 or TRBD2 may supply D (6 bases each). Germline CDR1 reads SGDLS; CDR2 reads YYNGEE. There are 15 residues in the CDR3. V dropped 1 base and J dropped 5 bases, with 15 bases sitting between them.

This clonotype was recorded at least ten times. The rearrangement joins TRBV5-1 to TRBJ2-1, with D perhaps matching TRBD1 (7 bases). Germline V gene sequence: CDR1 SGHRS, CDR2 YFSETQ. The CDR3 spans 16 residues. V was trimmed by 0 bases and J by 3 bases, leaving 13 bases between them. CDR3 in amino acids: CASSLGGGTVYNEQFF. The CDR3 nucleotides are TGCGCCAGCAGCTTGGGTGGCGGGACAGTCTACAATGAGCAGTTCTTC.

The rearrangement joins TRBV2 to TRBJ1-2; 10 nucleotides agree with TRBD1. Germline V CDR1 and CDR2: SNHLY, FYNNEI. J was trimmed by 4 bases and V by 3 bases; bases with no gene match: 5. The length of the CDR3 is 15 residues. The CDR3 DNA reads as TGTGCCAGCAGTGACGACAGGGGGCTGGCCTATGGCTACACCTTC. Translating gives CASSDDRGLAYGYTF.

This clonotype was counted at least ten times. The junction departs from the called germline gene at one end, perhaps through a read error. DNA of the CDR3: TGTGCCAGCAGCTCAACCGGGACTAGCGGCTACGAGCAGTACTTC. Its protein product is CASSSTGTSGYEQYF. The chain employs TRBV5-1 and TRBJ2-7; 11 nucleotides line up with TRBD2. The CDR3 has 15 amino acids. Germline V gene lookup returns CDR1 SGHRS and CDR2 YFSETQ.

The V and J genes are TRBV13 and TRBJ2-1; TRBD1 matches at 10 bases. From germline, CDR1 is PRHDT and CDR2 FYEKMQ (reference sequence). This CDR3 contains 17 residues. The ends lost 5 bases at V and 6 bases at J; junction bases unmatched: 13. This chain's CDR3 is CASSTEDRGNQGNEQFF. Here the CDR3 DNA reads TGTGCCAGCAGCACGGAGGACAGGGGGAATCAAGGCAATGAGCAGTTCTTC.

This clonotype came up many times. The genes are TRBV9 and TRBJ2-7; D uncertain. Germline CDR1 reads SGDLS; CDR2 reads YYNGEE. V lost 0 bases, J lost 2 bases, and 12 bases lay in between. This CDR3 region has 15 residues. The CDR3 protein is CASSVDPGYTYEQYF. CDR3 bases: TGTGCCAGCAGCGTAGACCCCGGGTATACCTACGAGCAGTACTTC.

With regard to this clonotype: A much larger clone differs by one base, so this may be a read error. The V call is TRBV7-2, the J call TRBJ2-5; D could derive from TRBD1 or TRBD2 (5 bases each). Germline assignment: CDR1 SGHTA and CDR2 FQGNSA. CDR3 length: 15 amino acids. Trimming cost V 5 bases and J 5 bases, with 18 bases left between them. CDR3 coding DNA: TGTGCCAGCAGCATCGGGGCTGGCTCCCGGGAGACCCAGTACTTC. Its protein is CASSIGAGSRETQYF.

V gene TRBV3-1 combines with J gene TRBJ2-3, with 8 bases that match TRBD2. CDR3 length equals 16 residues. Germline CDR1 is LGHDT and CDR2 is YNNKEL (reference sequence). V lost 6 bases to trimming and J lost 3 bases; unmatched junction nucleotides: 11. CDR3: CASSDLSSGSTDTQYF. Written as DNA, the CDR3 is TGTGCCAGCAGTGATCTGTCTAGCGGGTCGACAGATACGCAGTATTTT.

This clonotype came up a few times. The V gene is TRBV25-1, the J gene TRBJ2-4; D is possibly TRBD2 (5 bases). This CDR3 region has 16 residues. The V end was cut by 3 bases, the J end by 0 bases, with 12 bases between. Germline V CDR1 and CDR2: MGHDK, SYGVNS. The CDR3 region has the DNA TGTGCCAGCAGTGAGGCGGGTGAGGGAGCCAAAAACATTCAGTACTTC. Translated, it gives CASSEAGEGAKNIQYF.

The sample holds many counts of this clonotype. The chain employs TRBV2 and TRBJ2-4; either TRBD1 or TRBD2 may fit D (6 bases each). Germline-derived CDR1 and CDR2 are SNHLY and FYNNEI. The CDR3 covers 15 residues. The ends were cut back, 6 bases at V and 0 bases at J, with 12 bases in the middle. The CDR3 spells CASREGVRAKNIQYF. In nucleotides, the CDR3 is TGTGCCAGCAGGGAGGGGGTTCGAGCCAAAAACATTCAGTACTTC.

In its sample, this clonotype was seen many times. CDR3 sequence: CASSFARGNGYTF. CDR3 DNA: TGTGCCAGCAGTTTCGCCAGGGGGAATGGCTACACCTTC. The chain is built from TRBV12-3 or TRBV12-4 and TRBJ1-2; the match to TRBD1 covers 7 bases. There are 13 residues in the CDR3. V shed 3 bases, J shed 6 bases, and the junction held 4 bases outside the gene matches.

This clonotype has more than one count but fewer than ten. A much larger clone is a single base away; this may be a read error. The genes are TRBV12-3 or TRBV12-4 and TRBJ1-3; TRBD1 might be the D (6 bases). V was trimmed by 6 bases and J by 7 bases, leaving 16 bases between them. The CDR3 runs to 14 residues. Here the CDR3 reads CASSSNRVWNTIYF. The DNA of the CDR3 is TGTGCCAGCAGCTCGAACAGGGTTTGGAACACCATATATTTT.

This clonotype has just a few counts. CDR3 region: CASSQGPSVRISNYGYTF. CDR3 DNA: TGTGCCAGCAGCCAAGGGCCAAGTGTGAGGATCTCTAACTATGGCTACACCTTC. The V gene is TRBV14, the J gene TRBJ1-2; no clear D. The CDR3 consists of 18 residues. Germline V gives CDR1 SGHDN, CDR2 FVKESK. With 1 base removed from V and 0 bases from J, the gap between germline ends came to 18 bases.

The J gene is TRBJ2-5, the V gene TRBV30, with unresolved D. The CDR3 consists of 14 residues. The V gene lost 3 bases and the J gene lost 4 bases, with 15 bases spanning the gap. The germline V gene encodes CDR1 GTSNPN and CDR2 SVGIG (reference sequence). The DNA of the CDR3 is TGTGCCTGGAGCCAATCGGGCGTTTCAGAGACCCAGTACTTC. Encoded protein: CAWSQSGVSETQYF.

This clonotype was recorded many times. V usage is TRBV28 and J usage is TRBJ2-7; 8 bases match TRBD1. The CDR3 extends over 16 amino acids. Trimming at V came to 8 bases and at J to 0 bases, leaving 12 bases not matched to a gene. Germline V gene data show CDR1 as MDHEN and CDR2 as SYDVKM. The CDR3 nucleotides read TGTGCCAGCTCTATGGGGCCGGGACAGGACTCCTACGAGCAGTACTTC. This gives the protein CASSMGPGQDSYEQYF.

This clonotype showed up many times. The chain uses TRBV27 and TRBJ2-7; D may match TRBD1 or TRBD2 (5 bases each). The CDR3 totals 13 residues. The ends were cut back, 6 bases at V and 4 bases at J, with 13 bases in the middle. Germline CDR1 and CDR2: MNHEY and SMNVEV (reference sequence). The CDR3 coding sequence is TGTGCCAGCAGCCGGGACCCTGGTTACGAGCAGTACTTC. Its translation: CASSRDPGYEQYF.

At least ten counts were recorded for this clonotype. The V call is TRBV2, the J call TRBJ2-7; D is possibly TRBD1 or TRBD2 (5 bases each). The CDR3 covers 12 residues. Germline CDR1 and CDR2: SNHLY and FYNNEI. V shed 7 bases and J shed 9 bases, with 16 bases lying between them. CDR3 amino acids: CASIADGTWQYF. CDR3 DNA: TGTGCCAGCATCGCGGACGGGACCTGGCAGTACTTC.

This clonotype came up many times. The CDR3 DNA reads TGTGCCAGCAGTGATTATTGGGACCCACGATACAATGAGCAGTTCTTC. This gives the protein CASSDYWDPRYNEQFF. The J gene is TRBJ2-1, the V gene TRBV2; the D gene could be TRBD1 or TRBD2 (5 bases each). CDR1 SNHLY and CDR2 FYNNEI come from the germline V gene. The CDR3 totals 16 residues. V gave up 3 bases and J gave up 4 bases, with 16 bases separating them.

This clonotype was counted only a few times. The genes are TRBV20-1 and TRBJ1-6, with D possibly TRBD1 on 5 matching bases. V dropped 2 bases and J dropped 7 bases, with 15 bases sitting between them. The CDR3 has 15 residues. Germline lookup yields CDR1 DFQATT and CDR2 SNEGSKA (reference sequence). CDR3 in DNA: TGCAGTGCTAGATTGGCGGGGGGGATAAATTCACCCCTCCACTTT. Its translation: CSARLAGGINSPLHF.

This clonotype was picked up many times. V is TRBV27 and J is TRBJ2-1; tentative D call: TRBD1 (6 bases). Deletions cut 6 bases from V and 3 bases from J, with 18 bases between. Germline CDR1 reads MNHEY; CDR2 reads SMNVEV (reference sequence). The CDR3 has 16 amino acids. The CDR3 DNA follows: TGTGCCAGCAGCCAGGTCCGGGACATCTTCTACAATGAGCAGTTCTTC. Translating it yields CASSQVRDIFYNEQFF.

Of note for this clonotype: At one end, the junction sequence differs from germline, possibly due to a read error. The rearrangement uses TRBV13 and TRBJ2-3; a weak D match, TRBD2 (6 bases). This CDR3 spans 15 amino acids. Per the germline V gene, CDR1 is PRHDT and CDR2 is FYEKMQ (reference sequence). The DNA for the CDR3 is TGCGCCAGCAGCCGTGCCGGGACTCCGGCGGATACGCAGTATTTT. It is translated as CASSRAGTPADTQYF.